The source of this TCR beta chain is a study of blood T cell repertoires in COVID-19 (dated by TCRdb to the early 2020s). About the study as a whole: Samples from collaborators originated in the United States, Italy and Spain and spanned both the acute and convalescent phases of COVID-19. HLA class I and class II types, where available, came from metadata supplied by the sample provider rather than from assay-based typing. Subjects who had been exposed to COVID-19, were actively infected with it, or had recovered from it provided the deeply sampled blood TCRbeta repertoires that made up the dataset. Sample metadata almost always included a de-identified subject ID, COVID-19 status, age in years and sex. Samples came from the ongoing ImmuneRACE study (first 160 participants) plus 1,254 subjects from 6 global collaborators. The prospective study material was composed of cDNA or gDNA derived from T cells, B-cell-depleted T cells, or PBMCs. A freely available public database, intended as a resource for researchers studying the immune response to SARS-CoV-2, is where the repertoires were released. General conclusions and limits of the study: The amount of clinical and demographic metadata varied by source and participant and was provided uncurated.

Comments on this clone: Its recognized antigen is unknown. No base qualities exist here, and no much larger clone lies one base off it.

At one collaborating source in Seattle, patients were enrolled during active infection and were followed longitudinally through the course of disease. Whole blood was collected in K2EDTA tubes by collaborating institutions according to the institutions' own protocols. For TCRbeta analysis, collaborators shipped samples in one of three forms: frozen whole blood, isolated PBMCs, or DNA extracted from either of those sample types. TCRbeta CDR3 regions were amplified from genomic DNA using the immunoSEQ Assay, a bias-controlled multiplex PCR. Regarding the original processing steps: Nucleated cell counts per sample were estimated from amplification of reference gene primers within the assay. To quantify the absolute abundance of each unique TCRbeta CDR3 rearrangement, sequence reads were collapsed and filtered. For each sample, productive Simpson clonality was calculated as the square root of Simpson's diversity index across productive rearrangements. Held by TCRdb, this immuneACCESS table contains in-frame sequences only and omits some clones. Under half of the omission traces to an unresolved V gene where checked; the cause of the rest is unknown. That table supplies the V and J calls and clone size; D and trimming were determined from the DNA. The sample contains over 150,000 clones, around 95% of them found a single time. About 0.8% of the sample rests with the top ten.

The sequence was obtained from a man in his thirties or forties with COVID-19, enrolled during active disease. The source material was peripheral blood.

The CDR3 region has the sequence CASSVSGGEYNEQFF. The DNA sequence reads TGTGCCAGCAGCGTTAGCGGGGGGGAATACAATGAGCAGTTCTTC. The chain is encoded by TRBV7-2 joined to TRBJ2-1; 11 middle bases align to TRBD2. Trimming takes 5 bases off V and 4 bases off J; junction bases not matched to a gene: 4. The germline V gene specifies SGHTA as CDR1 and FQGNSA as CDR2. The CDR3 sequence holds 15 residues, the cysteine and phenylalanine included. Only the CDR3 DNA is retained, 45 bases long and in frame from the first base.